This TCR beta chain was found in a study of T-cell reconstitution after alpha-beta-depleted transplantation in children. As it was prepared, the TCRbeta library received unique molecular identifiers. TCRdb re-analysed the PCR reads in MiXCR, keeping a single row per CDR3 protein. Of about 870,000 distinct CDR3 sequences listed, 16% are singletons. CDR3 size: 18 residues. V lost 5 bases and J 8 bases, leaving 28 bases between the germline ends. The germline V gene has CDR1 SGHAT and CDR2 FQDESV (reference sequence). This TCR derives from a male patient younger than 18 who had a stem cell transplant for acute lymphoblastic leukemia, so the T cells may come from the graft donor. This specimen consisted of PBMCs, mostly from graft donor cells, obtained 360 days after TCRalphabeta/CD19-depleted stem cell transplant. V usage is TRBV11-1 and J usage is TRBJ2-1; D remains ambiguous. The CDR3 coding sequence is TGTGCCAGCAGCCTAGTATTCTCATCGGGCGCGAAATTCCATGAGCAGTTCTTC. Amino acids: CASSLVFSSGAKFHEQFF.